This is a list of T cell receptor beta chains from one sample in a study of blood T cell repertoires in COVID-19. This table comes from immunoSEQ multiplex PCR, and its TCRdb copy is limited to in-frame clones, with some not included. The table shows 60,000 to 70,000 clones, with 88% occurring only once. The sequenced sample was PBMCs or T cells enriched from blood (not recorded which). The receptors were sampled from a woman aged 40 to 55 who had recovered from COVID-19. Both conserved end residues are part of each CDR3. Fields, in order: D gene, clone size, V gene, J gene, CDR3 DNA, CDR3 protein. D genes are given only for firm matches. Rows may omit the clone size; those that give it use once, few, many or a size class.

>NA|once|TRBV11-3|TRBJ1-1
TGTGCCAGACGAGCGAGGGCGGCTGAAGCTTTCTTT
CARRARAAEAFF
>NA|once|TRBV19|TRBJ1-6
TGTGCCAGTAGTCCAGGGGCATATAATTCACCCCTCCACTTT
CASSPGAYNSPLHF
>NA|NA|TRBV27|TRBJ2-7
TGTGCCAGCAGTTCCAACTACGAGCAGTACTTC
CASSSNYEQYF
>TRBD1|NA|TRBV6-5|TRBJ1-2
TGTGCCAGCAGTACGGGGACAGGAAGCTATGGCTACACCTTC
CASSTGTGSYGYTF
>NA|NA|TRBV6-5|TRBJ1-1
TGTGCCAGCAGGACAGGGAACACTGAAGCTTTCTTT
CASRTGNTEAFF
>TRBD1|NA|TRBV9|TRBJ2-1
TGTGCCAGCAGCGTAGGGACAGGTGGGGATGAGCAGTTCTTC
CASSVGTGGDEQFF
>NA|NA|TRBV12-3/TRBV12-4|TRBJ2-3
TGTGCCAGCAGCTCTATTAATACGCAGTATTTT
CASSSINTQYF
>NA|NA|TRBV27|TRBJ2-7
TGTGCCAGCAGTTTTTACGGAGGGGCCGAGCAGTACTTC
CASSFYGGAEQYF
>NA|NA|TRBV6-5|TRBJ1-2
TGTGCCAGCAGCTTGCAGGAAAGCTATGGCTACACCTTC
CASSLQESYGYTF
>TRBD2|NA|TRBV27|TRBJ2-7
TGTGCCAGCGGTAAAGCGGGGGGCCGAACCTACGAGCAGTACTTC
CASGKAGGRTYEQYF
>NA|NA|TRBV5-8|TRBJ1-5
TGTGCCAGCGTCTCTTTTGAGGGGCCCCAGCATTTT
CASVSFEGPQHF
>NA|NA|TRBV5-1|TRBJ2-3
TGCGCCAGCAGCACGGGGGACAGATCCACAGATACGCAGTATTTT
CASSTGDRSTDTQYF
>NA|few|TRBV20-1|TRBJ1-6
TGCAGTGCTAGTCTCCAAGCCACGCGGAATTCACCCCTCCACTTT
CSASLQATRNSPLHF
>NA|many|TRBV6-5|TRBJ1-1
TGTGCCGTCCAATCGGGTGGAAACACTGAAGCTTTCTTT
CAVQSGGNTEAFF
>TRBD1|NA|TRBV7-2|TRBJ1-5
TGTGCCAGCAGCTCCCGGACAGGGACGGATCAGCCCCAGCATTTT
CASSSRTGTDQPQHF
>NA|NA|TRBV11-3|TRBJ2-1
TGTGCCAGCAGCTTCCGTAAGCTCTCCTACAATGAGCAGTTCTTC
CASSFRKLSYNEQFF
>TRBD2|NA|TRBV3-1/TRBV3-2|TRBJ2-7
TGTGCCAGCAGCCAAGAACGGTTAGCGGGGGCGATCTCCTACGAGCAGTACTTC
CASSQERLAGAISYEQYF
>NA|NA|TRBV5-5|TRBJ2-7
TGTGCCAGCAGCTTGTCTATCTCCGGGGACTACGAGCAGTACTTC
CASSLSISGDYEQYF
>TRBD1|NA|TRBV7-8|TRBJ1-4
TGTGCCAGCACCCTTTTCCTGACAGGGGCAACTAATGAAAAACTGTTTTTT
CASTLFLTGATNEKLFF
>NA|once|TRBV19|TRBJ2-3
TGTGCCAGTAGTACGGGGGTCCCTACAGATACGCAGTATTTT
CASSTGVPTDTQYF
>NA|NA|TRBV7-2|TRBJ1-2
TGTGCCAGCAGCCGGGGCGGACAGTTGGGTGGCTACACCTTC
CASSRGGQLGGYTF
>TRBD2|NA|TRBV7-6|TRBJ2-2
TGTGCCAGCAGCTTTCTGGCGGGGGGTGGCACCGGGGAGCTGTTTTTT
CASSFLAGGGTGELFF
>NA|few|TRBV3-1/TRBV3-2|TRBJ1-5
TGTGCCAGCAGCCTATCGGTAAATAGCAATCAGCCCCAGCATTTT
CASSLSVNSNQPQHF
>NA|NA|TRBV29-1|TRBJ2-1
TGCAGCGTCCTTAGACAGCTTCCTAGCTCCTACAATGAGCAGTTCTTC
CSVLRQLPSSYNEQFF
>NA|NA|TRBV5-1|TRBJ1-2
TGCGCCAGCAGCTTGGAGCCACAGGGAAACTATGGCTACACCTTC
CASSLEPQGNYGYTF
>NA|NA|TRBV7-8|TRBJ1-3
TGTGCCAGCAACTCCGGGTCATCTGGAAACACCATATATTTT
CASNSGSSGNTIYF
>NA|few|TRBV4-1|TRBJ2-7
TGCGCCAGCAGCCCGGGGGATCAGAAGGACGAGCAGTACTTC
CASSPGDQKDEQYF
>NA|NA|TRBV14|TRBJ2-7
TGTGCCAGCAGCGGGCCCTACGAGCAGTACTTC
CASSGPYEQYF
>NA|NA|TRBV15|TRBJ1-1
TGTGCCACCAGCAGAGATAGGGGTTCCTACACTGAAGCTTTCTTT
CATSRDRGSYTEAFF
>NA|NA|TRBV9|TRBJ1-2
TGTGCCAGCAGCGTAGACACCGACTATGGCTACACCTTC
CASSVDTDYGYTF
>NA|NA|TRBV6-1|TRBJ1-5
TGTGCCAGCAGTGAAGGCAGGGCTGAGCCCCAGCATTTT
CASSEGRAEPQHF
>NA|NA|TRBV7-9|TRBJ1-2
TGTGCCAGCAGCTTAGTGGGGGCCGGAGGCTACACCTTC
CASSLVGAGGYTF
>TRBD1|NA|TRBV6-5|TRBJ2-5
TGTGCCAGCAACGGACAGGGGCAAGAGACCCAGTACTTC
CASNGQGQETQYF
>NA|NA|TRBV25-1|TRBJ1-4
TGTGCCAGCAGTGAATGGTCGACAGATCCTAATGAAAAACTGTTTTTT
CASSEWSTDPNEKLFF
>NA|NA|TRBV12-5|TRBJ2-7
TGTGCTAGTGGTTTGGTACTAGGGCAGGTGATCGACGAGCAGTACTTC
CASGLVLGQVIDEQYF
>NA|NA|TRBV6-5|TRBJ2-7
TGTGCCAGCAGTTACGATTACAGGGTAGTCGAGCAGTACTTC
CASSYDYRVVEQYF
>NA|NA|TRBV21-1|TRBJ2-4
TGTGCCAGCTCTGACGACAGCCAGTCTACCATTCAGTACTTC
CASSDDSQSTIQYF
>TRBD2|once|TRBV12-3/TRBV12-4|TRBJ2-5
TGTGCCAGCAGCGGGACTAGCTTCGGGACCCAGTACTTC
CASSGTSFGTQYF
>TRBD2|NA|TRBV5-8|TRBJ2-1
TGTGCCAGCAGGGCCGGGACTAGCGGGGGCTTCTACAATGAGCAGTTCTTC
CASRAGTSGGFYNEQFF
>TRBD2|NA|TRBV5-4|TRBJ2-1
TGTGCCAGCAGCTCTAGCGGGGGGGCCGGGAATGAGCAGTTCTTC
CASSSSGGAGNEQFF
>NA|NA|TRBV29-1|TRBJ1-2
TGCAGCGTTGTAGGGGAGGGGGGTACTAACTATGGCTACACCTTC
CSVVGEGGTNYGYTF
>TRBD1|NA|TRBV19|TRBJ2-1
TGTGCCAGTAGTACCTACGGGGGACAGGGGAAGTTAGGGCGGTTGAATGAGCAGTTCTTC
CASSTYGGQGKLGRLNEQFF